This TCR beta chain originates from a study of identical twins (TCRdb year 2016). About the full investigation: To test whether fetal clonotypes persist, the study used deep sequencing on TCR alpha and beta repertoires from monozygotic twins, unrelated adults of various ages, and cord blood. To rule out contamination, replicate twin experiments were performed at different times with different library preparation protocols.

Every donor in the study was a healthy Caucasian. The twin cohort comprised three pairs of female monozygotic twins, all aged roughly 18 to 29 years. Miltenyi CD45RO+ enrichment and human naive T-cell isolation kits were used to isolate memory (CD45RO+) and naive T cells from PBMC. Taken from cysteine to phenylalanine, the CDR3 has 15 residues. Only CDR3 DNA remains: 45 bases, in frame from the first base. At the junction V is shortened by 3 bases and J by 5 bases, with 15 bases in between. The germline V gene (reference sequence) sets CDR1 to MNHEY and CDR2 to SMNVEV. Library creation used 5' RACE. Sequencing took place on an Illumina HiSeq 2000. Template switching introduced a universal primer binding site; the final cDNA contained a unique molecular identifier, enabling accurate counting of TCR cDNA molecules. First-strand cDNA for TCR alpha and beta chains was synthesized from specific primers in the conserved constant-segment region. To control for contamination, each cDNA library was double barcoded with a SMART-Mk sample barcode plus Illumina barcodes. TruSeq adapter sequences, together with Illumina sample barcodes, were added in two successive PCR steps. The Illumina HiSeq platform was used with custom primers to sequence TCR alpha and beta cDNA libraries. Under the source paper's analysis protocol: Raw reads were processed with MiGEC to extract unique molecular identifiers, and MiXCR was used to determine CDR3 positions. Recombination models were inferred per individual with the repgenHMM and IGoR tools using an EM algorithm. The analysis of shared clonotypes was done with the tcR package in R, with sharing normalized by the product of cloneset sizes. Out-of-frame nonproductive sequences were analyzed to study raw recombination free of thymic and clonal selection effects. The public sequencing data were trimmed at Q25 with fastp and processed into clonotypes with MiXCR by TCRdb, which kept only in-frame beta chains. All rows with the same CDR3 protein become a single entry with the most common DNA and genes. The V and J calls follow TCRdb's processing rather than the paper's. Present in this sample are under 300,000 distinct CDR3 sequences, 9.5% to 15% of which were seen just once. Together, the top ten hold more than 3.5% of the sample.

Overall results and qualifications from the work: In beta out-of-frame sequences, excess twin sharing was weaker, because having fewer shared sequences lowered the signal-to-noise ratio. Out-of-frame TCR alpha sharing in monozygotic twins was systematically underestimated by recombination models, whereas sharing between unrelated individuals was in agreement with the recombination models. Zero-insertion analyses could be partly confounded by invariant T cells such as MAIT and iNKT, although diverse VJ usage argued against such confounding for most clonotypes. Fewer insertions were carried by abundant cord blood beta clonotypes; a weaker similar trend was observed in young adult naive repertoires, while no such trend was observed in memory repertoires. Compared with coincidental sharing between unrelated individuals, out-of-frame TCR alpha sequences shared between twins showed an excess of sequences with low generation probability. Conclusions relied on cross-sectional statistical analysis, since the same donors could not be followed over many years.

This clonotype was recorded a few times. The clone's antigen remains unknown. No base quality values were provided; no much bigger clone lies one nucleotide off. These data were likewise used in another study, on yellow fever vaccine responses in identical twins. Looking at the second paper: The authors reported that the T cell response to vaccination in identical twins appeared partly convergent and partly personalized. In the study, vaccine-responding T cell clones were precisely tracked in identical twins.

The TCR originated in a woman between 18 and 30 years old in good health. Sample: memory (CD45RO+) T cells sorted from blood. The cell subset or site label of this sample denotes: CD45RO+ enriched T cells. The chain employs TRBV27 and TRBJ2-3, with TRBD2 as a weak D call on 5 bases. The CDR3 here reads CASSFGQLGLDTQYF. The DNA reads as follows: TGTGCCAGCAGTTTCGGGCAACTAGGTCTAGATACGCAGTATTTT.